These 20 T cell receptor beta chains were all obtained from the same sample, sequenced in a study of shared clonotypes between healthy human individuals. Here immunoSEQ multiplex PCR was the method, and the copy in TCRdb shows in-frame clones only, minus some. This table has about 1.9 million clones, approximately 92% appearing once. Only CD45RO-negative cells positively selected for CCR7 counted as naive CD8 cells, so terminally differentiated effector memory CD45RA+ cells were excluded. The sequencing sample was made of naive CD8+ T cells from PBMCs. The receptor source for this set is a man younger than 30 in good health. Some clones in this sample may be carry-over from other donors' samples.

In this sample, this clone turned up a few times. The chain uses TRBV10-3 and TRBJ1-1; possibly TRBD1 for D (6 bases). Trimming left V 10 bases short and J 6 bases short, with 18 bases between. Looked up from germline, CDR1 is ENHRY and CDR2 is SYGVKD. The CDR3 totals 13 residues. The CDR3 is CATRRGGISEAFF. CDR3 nucleotide sequence: TGTGCCACCCGGAGGGGGGGCATCTCTGAAGCTTTCTTT.

This clone showed up just once. The chain uses TRBV27 and TRBJ2-7, with 8 bases identical to TRBD1. Trimming cost V 8 bases and J 2 bases; bases outside gene matches: 5. CDR1 is MNHEY and CDR2 is SMNVEV in the germline V gene (reference sequence). This CDR3 spans 13 amino acids. The CDR3 protein is CASGGQGAYEQYF. In DNA, the CDR3 is TGTGCCAGCGGAGGACAGGGAGCCTACGAGCAGTACTTC.

CDR3 loop: CASSQDRWALAYEQYF. The CDR3 region has the DNA TGCGCCAGCAGCCAAGATCGCTGGGCTCTGGCCTACGAGCAGTACTTC. The rearrangement uses TRBV4-1 and TRBJ2-7; no definite D call. The CDR3 has 16 residues. From germline, CDR1 is MGHRA and CDR2 YSYEKL. Trimming removed 0 bases at V and 2 bases at J, with 14 bases between.

This sequence joins TRBV28 and TRBJ2-6, with TRBD1 matching over 11 bases. The V gene's germline CDR1 is MDHEN and CDR2 SYDVKM. This CDR3 comprises 18 residues. With 5 bases clipped from V and 2 bases from J, the junction kept 8 bases outside the gene matches. CDR3 sequence (DNA): TGTGCCAGCAGTAAGCCGGGACAGGGGGTAGCTGGGGCCAACGTCCTGACTTTC. Translated, it gives CASSKPGQGVAGANVLTF.

The chain employs TRBV28 and TRBJ2-2; 8 bases are a match to TRBD1. The V gene end was trimmed by 5 bases and the J gene end by 1 base; junction bases not matched to a gene: 6. This CDR3 region has 16 residues. CDR1 is MDHEN and CDR2 is SYDVKM in the germline V gene. The CDR3 sequence: CASSPSGQGNTGELFF. CDR3 coding DNA: TGTGCCAGCAGTCCCTCAGGACAGGGGAACACCGGGGAGCTGTTTTTT.

This rearrangement joins TRBV11-3 to TRBJ2-1; TRBD2 matches at 7 bases. J gave up 5 bases and V 6 bases, and 13 bases lay outside the gene matches. Germline lookup yields CDR1 SGHNT and CDR2 YENEEA. There are 16 residues in the CDR3. This chain's CDR3 is CASSSKGREWDNEQFF. The CDR3 bases are TGTGCCAGCAGTTCCAAGGGGCGGGAGTGGGACAATGAGCAGTTCTTC.

DNA for the CDR3: TGTGCCAGCAGTTTACCCCCAGGGGGATCTAACTATGGCTACACCTTC. Protein: CASSLPPGGSNYGYTF. The gene calls are TRBV28 and TRBJ1-2; TRBD1 matches 7 bases. V shed 2 bases and J 0 bases; nucleotides not matched to a gene: 6. Germline V gene data show CDR1 as MDHEN and CDR2 as SYDVKM. This CDR3 is built from 16 residues.

The V gene is TRBV11-2, the J gene TRBJ1-1; D may be TRBD1 (6 bases). The germline V gene encodes CDR1 SGHAT and CDR2 FQNNGV. Trimming shortened V by 6 bases and J by 13 bases, and 24 bases separated the two germline ends. This CDR3 contains 14 residues. DNA for the CDR3: TGTGCCAGCAGTCAAGGGGGGCAGAGGATGAGGGGTTTCTTT. Translated: CASSQGGQRMRGFF.

This clone was counted once. This sequence joins TRBV4-1 and TRBJ2-4, with TRBD1 matching 9 bases. Germline trimming cut 3 bases from V and 11 bases from J; bases unmatched to any gene: 11. The CDR3 is 15 residues long. CDR1 is MGHRA, CDR2 YSYEKL, per germline. The CDR3 reads CASSQANRGQKVQYF. CDR3 DNA: TGCGCCAGCAGCCAGGCGAACAGGGGGCAAAAGGTTCAGTACTTC.

The chain couples TRBV6-5 to TRBJ2-7; 7 bases agree with TRBD1. V was clipped by 6 bases and J by 3 bases; unmatched bases: 11. The germline V gene has CDR1 MNHEY and CDR2 SVGAGI. The length of the CDR3 is 15 residues. The CDR3 region is CASRSQVGQDYEQYF. For the CDR3, the DNA is TGTGCCAGCAGATCCCAGGTAGGACAGGACTACGAGCAGTACTTC.

V usage is TRBV4-3 and J usage is TRBJ2-2, with 10 bases identical to TRBD1. Germline assignment: CDR1 LGHNA and CDR2 YSLEER. The CDR3 has 15 amino acids. After removal of 4 bases from V and 6 bases from J, the junction contained 5 bases not matched to a gene. The CDR3 reads CASSPGQGMAGELFF. The CDR3 region has the DNA TGCGCCAGCAGCCCGGGACAGGGGATGGCCGGGGAGCTGTTTTTT.

The sample holds one count of this clone. This chain connects TRBV5-6 to TRBJ2-1; D not resolved. Germline V gene data show CDR1 as SGHDT and CDR2 as YYEEEE. The CDR3 is 13 residues long. Trimming left V 4 bases short and J 7 bases short, with 12 bases between. CDR3 bases: TGTGCCAGCAGCCTCCAAGAGTTGAATGAGCAGTTCTTC. It codes for CASSLQELNEQFF.

This clone was observed a single time. V is TRBV11-2 and J is TRBJ2-1, with D hard to call. Trimming cost V 4 bases and J 5 bases, with 15 bases left between them. CDR1 is SGHAT, CDR2 FQNNGV, per germline. The CDR3 loop spans 15 amino acids. DNA for the CDR3: TGTGCCAGCAGCTCCAGATCTGGAGAGCACAATGAGCAGTTCTTC. It yields the protein CASSSRSGEHNEQFF.

This clone was picked up one time. The V call is TRBV7-9, the J call TRBJ2-1, with D possibly matching TRBD1 (6 bases). CDR3 length equals 16 residues. V lost 3 bases to trimming and J lost 5 bases, with 17 bases between them. Germline V gives CDR1 SEHNR, CDR2 FQNEAQ (reference sequence). The CDR3 loop reads CASSFRKQGVNNEQFF. CDR3 sequence (DNA): TGTGCCAGCAGCTTCAGGAAACAGGGCGTAAACAATGAGCAGTTCTTC.

The chain employs TRBV9 and TRBJ2-2, with 9 bases matching TRBD2. The CDR3 extends over 16 amino acids. CDR1 is SGDLS and CDR2 is YYNGEE in the germline V gene. Germline trimming cut 3 bases from V and 5 bases from J; bases unmatched to any gene: 8. CDR3 DNA sequence: TGTGCCAGCAGCGGGAATAGCGGGAGTCTTACCGGGGAGCTGTTTTTT. It specifies CASSGNSGSLTGELFF.

This sequence joins TRBV7-9 and TRBJ2-2, with a weak D call TRBD2 (7 bases). Germline V gene data show CDR1 as SEHNR and CDR2 as FQNEAQ (reference sequence). CDR3 size: 14 residues. Trimming removed 4 bases at V and 6 bases at J, with 12 bases between. This CDR3 is CASSSGGWAGELFF. The CDR3 DNA is TGTGCCAGCAGCTCGGGGGGCTGGGCCGGGGAGCTGTTTTTT. Using reference TRBV7-9 and TRBJ2-2 for the parts outside the CDR3, the full variable domain is DTGVSQNPRHKITKRGQNVTFRCDPISEHNRLYWYRQTLGQGPEFLTYFQNEAQLEKSRLLSDRFSAERPKGSFSTLEIQRTEQGDSAMYLCASSSGGWAGELFFGEGSRLTVL.

This clone was counted a single time. The identical CDR3 is also encoded by other nucleotide sequences in the sample. V gene TRBV25-1 combines with J gene TRBJ1-3; TRBD1 might be the D (5 bases). V lost 5 bases, J lost 1 base, and 9 bases lay in between. CDR1 and CDR2 from the germline V gene are MGHDK and SYGVNS. The CDR3 loop spans 14 amino acids. CDR3 DNA: TGTGCCAGCAGTCGGGGGGGTTCTGGAAACACCATATATTTT. This sequence encodes CASSRGGSGNTIYF.

V is TRBV7-9 and J is TRBJ2-2; no firm D call. Trimming cost V 1 base and J 9 bases, with 9 bases left between them. CDR1 is SEHNR, CDR2 FQNEAQ, per germline (reference sequence). The CDR3 runs to 13 residues. The CDR3 coding sequence is TGTGCCAGCAGCTTAGATCCCCGCTGGGAGCTGTTTTTT. Translated: CASSLDPRWELFF.

This sequence joins TRBV6-5 and TRBJ2-7, with TRBD1 as a possible D gene (6 bases). The length of the CDR3 is 14 residues. V lost 4 bases and J 7 bases, leaving 17 bases between the germline ends. The germline gives CDR1 MNHEY, CDR2 SVGAGI. CDR3 coding DNA: TGTGCCAGCAGTTGGGACCAGGGGCCGCGGGAGCAGTACTTC. Amino acids: CASSWDQGPREQYF.

The chain recombines TRBV4-1 with TRBJ1-4; D gene ambiguous. Trimming stripped 2 bases from V and 7 bases from J, with 20 bases between. Per germline, CDR1 MGHRA and CDR2 YSYEKL. The CDR3 contains 17 residues. The CDR3 region is CASSQPTRISLGEKLFF. The DNA of the CDR3 is TGCGCCAGCAGCCAACCGACAAGGATAAGCCTGGGTGAAAAACTGTTTTTT.